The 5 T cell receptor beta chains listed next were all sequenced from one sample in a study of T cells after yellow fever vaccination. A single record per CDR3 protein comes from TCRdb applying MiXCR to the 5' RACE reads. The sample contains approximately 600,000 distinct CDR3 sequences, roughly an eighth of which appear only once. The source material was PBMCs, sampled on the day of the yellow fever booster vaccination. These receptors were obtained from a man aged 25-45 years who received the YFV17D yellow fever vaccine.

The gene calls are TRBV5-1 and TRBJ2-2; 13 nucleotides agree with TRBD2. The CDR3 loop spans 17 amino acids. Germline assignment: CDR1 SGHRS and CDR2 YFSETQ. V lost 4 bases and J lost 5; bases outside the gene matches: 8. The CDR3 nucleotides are TGCGCCAGCAGCAAACGACTAGCGGGAGGTTATACCGGGGAGCTGTTTTTT. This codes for CASSKRLAGGYTGELFF.

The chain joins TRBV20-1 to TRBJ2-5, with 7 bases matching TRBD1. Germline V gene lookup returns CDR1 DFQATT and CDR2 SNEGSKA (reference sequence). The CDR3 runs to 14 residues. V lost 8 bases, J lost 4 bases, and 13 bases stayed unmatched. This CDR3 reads CSTTRGRPGETQYF. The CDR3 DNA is TGCAGTACAACGAGGGGGCGCCCGGGAGAGACCCAGTACTTC.

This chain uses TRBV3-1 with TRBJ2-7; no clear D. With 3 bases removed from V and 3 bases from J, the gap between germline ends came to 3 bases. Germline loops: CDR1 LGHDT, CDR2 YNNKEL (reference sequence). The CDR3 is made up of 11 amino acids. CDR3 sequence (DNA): TGTGCCAGCAGCCATTACTACGAGCAGTACTTC. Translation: CASSHYYEQYF.

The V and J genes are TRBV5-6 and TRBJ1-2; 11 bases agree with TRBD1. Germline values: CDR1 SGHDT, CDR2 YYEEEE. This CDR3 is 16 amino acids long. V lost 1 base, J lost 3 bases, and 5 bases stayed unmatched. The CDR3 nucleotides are TGTGCCAGCAGCTTGCGCGGACAGGGGGCTTACTATGGCTACACCTTC. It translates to CASSLRGQGAYYGYTF. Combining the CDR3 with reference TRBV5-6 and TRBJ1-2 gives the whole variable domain DAGVTQSPTHLIKTRGQQVTLRCSPKSGHDTVSWYQQALGQGPQFIFQYYEEEERQRGNFPDRFSGHQFPNYSSELNVNALLLGDSALYLCASSLRGQGAYYGYTFGSGTRLTVV.

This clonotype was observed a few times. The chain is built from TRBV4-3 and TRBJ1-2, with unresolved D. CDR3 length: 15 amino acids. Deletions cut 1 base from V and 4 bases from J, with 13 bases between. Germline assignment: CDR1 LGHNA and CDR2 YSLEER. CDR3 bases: TGCGCCAGCAGCCAAGGAGTCGAAGGTCGCTATGGCTACACCTTC. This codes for CASSQGVEGRYGYTF.